Described below is a single T cell receptor (beta chain) sequence and its context. Study processing details: Scientists estimated how many nucleated cells there were by amplifying reference gene primers. TCRdb's table, derived via immunoSEQ multiplex PCR, lists solely in-frame clones and lacks some. From that table come the V and J calls and clone size; the DNA was used to work out D and trimming. The top ten clones hold 2.2% of a sample with approximately 210,000 clones, roughly 88% of them seen once. The entry originates in a study of blood T cell repertoires in COVID-19. CDR1 SGHDN and CDR2 FVKESK come from the germline V gene. V shed 1 base and J shed 10 bases, with 14 bases lying between them. The CDR3 length is 15 residues.

The rearrangement joins TRBV14 to TRBJ1-6; a possible D gene is TRBD1 (5 bases). The receptor comes from a man between 25 and 39 years old who had recovered from COVID-19. The material sequenced was peripheral blood. The CDR3 DNA follows: TGTGCCAGCAGCCAAGGCCTGCAGGGATGGTCACCCCTCCACTTT. Encoded protein: CASSQGLQGWSPLHF.